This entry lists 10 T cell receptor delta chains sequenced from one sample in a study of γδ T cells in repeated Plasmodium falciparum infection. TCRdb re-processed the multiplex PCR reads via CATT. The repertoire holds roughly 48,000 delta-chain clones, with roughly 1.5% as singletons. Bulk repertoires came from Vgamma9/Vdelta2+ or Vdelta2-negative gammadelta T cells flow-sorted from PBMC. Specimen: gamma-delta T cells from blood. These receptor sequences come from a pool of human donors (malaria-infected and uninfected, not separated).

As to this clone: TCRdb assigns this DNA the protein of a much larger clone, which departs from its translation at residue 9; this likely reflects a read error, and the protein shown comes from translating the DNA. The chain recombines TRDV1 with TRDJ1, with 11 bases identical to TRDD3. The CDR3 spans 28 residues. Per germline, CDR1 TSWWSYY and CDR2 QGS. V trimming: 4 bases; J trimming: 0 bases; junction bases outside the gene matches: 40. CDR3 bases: TGTGCTCTTGGGGGCCCCTACAGGGCCCTACATTCCTTATTACTGGGGGATATTTCTTTTGGCTACACCGATAAACTCATCTTT. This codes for CALGGPYRALHSLLLGDISFGYTDKLIF.

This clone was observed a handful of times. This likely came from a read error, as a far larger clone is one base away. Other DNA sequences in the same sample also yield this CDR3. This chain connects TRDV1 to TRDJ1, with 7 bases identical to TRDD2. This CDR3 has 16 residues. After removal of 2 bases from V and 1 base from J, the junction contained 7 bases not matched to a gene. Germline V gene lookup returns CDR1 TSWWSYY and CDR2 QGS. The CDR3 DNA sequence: TGTGCTCTTGGGGAAACCTCTTCCTATAGCACCGATAAACTCATCTTT. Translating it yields CALGETSSYSTDKLIF.

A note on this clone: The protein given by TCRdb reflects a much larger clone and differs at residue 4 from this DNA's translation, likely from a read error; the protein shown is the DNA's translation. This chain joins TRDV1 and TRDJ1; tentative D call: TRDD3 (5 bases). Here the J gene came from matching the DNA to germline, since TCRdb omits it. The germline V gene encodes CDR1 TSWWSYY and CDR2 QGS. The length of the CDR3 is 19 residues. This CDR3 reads CALREDISGIPPYTDKLIF. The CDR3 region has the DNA TGTGCTCTTAGGGAAGATATCTCCGGGATTCCCCCGTACACCGATAAACTCATCTTT.

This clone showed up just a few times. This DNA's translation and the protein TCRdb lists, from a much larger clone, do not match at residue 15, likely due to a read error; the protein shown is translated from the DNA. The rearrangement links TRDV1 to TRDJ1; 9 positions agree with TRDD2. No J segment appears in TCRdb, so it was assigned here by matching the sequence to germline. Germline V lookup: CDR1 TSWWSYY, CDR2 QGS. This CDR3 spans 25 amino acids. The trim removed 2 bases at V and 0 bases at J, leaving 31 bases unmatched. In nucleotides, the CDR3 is TGTGCTCTTGGGGAAGGCCGCGCGAGGACCTTCCTACGTAAGCGGGGGAACGTGTACACCGATAAACTCATCTTT. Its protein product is CALGEGRARTFLRKRGNVYTDKLIF.

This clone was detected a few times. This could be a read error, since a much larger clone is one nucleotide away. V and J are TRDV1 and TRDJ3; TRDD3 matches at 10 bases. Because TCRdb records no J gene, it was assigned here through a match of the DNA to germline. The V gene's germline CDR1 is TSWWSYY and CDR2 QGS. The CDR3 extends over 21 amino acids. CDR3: CALGGVSGGYSTSWDTRQMFF. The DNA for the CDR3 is TGTGCTCTTGGTGGGGTTAGTGGGGGATACTCGACCTCCTGGGACACCAGACAGATGTTTTTC.

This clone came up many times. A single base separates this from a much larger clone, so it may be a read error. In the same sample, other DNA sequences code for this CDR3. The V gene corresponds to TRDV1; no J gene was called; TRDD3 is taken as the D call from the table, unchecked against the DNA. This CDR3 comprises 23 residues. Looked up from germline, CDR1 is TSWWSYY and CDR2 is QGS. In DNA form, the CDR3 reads TGTGCTCTTGGGGAACTTTCCATTTCCTACCAGGGGGGGTCCATCACCTACACCGATAAGCTCATCTTT. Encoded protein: CALGELSISYQGGSITYTDKLIF.

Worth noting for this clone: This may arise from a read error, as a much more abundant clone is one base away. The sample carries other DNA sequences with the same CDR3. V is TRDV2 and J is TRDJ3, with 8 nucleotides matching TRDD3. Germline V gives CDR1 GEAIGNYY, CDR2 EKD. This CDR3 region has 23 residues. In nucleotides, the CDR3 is TGTGCCTGTGACACAATTTTGGGACGCCCTACTGGGGGCAACTCCTGGGACACCAGACAGATGTTTTTC. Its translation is CACDTILGRPTGGNSWDTRQMFF.

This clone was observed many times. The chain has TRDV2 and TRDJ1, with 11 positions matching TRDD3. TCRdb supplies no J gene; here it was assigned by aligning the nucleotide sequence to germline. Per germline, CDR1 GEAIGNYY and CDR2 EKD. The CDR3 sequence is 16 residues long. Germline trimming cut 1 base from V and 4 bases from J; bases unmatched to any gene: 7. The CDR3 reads CACDTLGDSSLDKLIF. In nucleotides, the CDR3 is TGTGCCTGTGACACACTGGGGGATAGTTCCCTCGATAAACTCATCTTT.

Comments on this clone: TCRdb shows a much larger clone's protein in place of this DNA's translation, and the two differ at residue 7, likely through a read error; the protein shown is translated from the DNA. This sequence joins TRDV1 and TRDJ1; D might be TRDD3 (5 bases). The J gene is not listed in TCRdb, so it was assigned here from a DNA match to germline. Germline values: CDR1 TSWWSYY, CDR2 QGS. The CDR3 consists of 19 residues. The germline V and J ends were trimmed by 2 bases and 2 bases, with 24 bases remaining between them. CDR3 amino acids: CALGEVSFYPGILTDKLIF. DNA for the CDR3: TGTGCTCTTGGGGAAGTGAGTTTCTACCCCGGGATTCTGACCGATAAACTCATCTTT.

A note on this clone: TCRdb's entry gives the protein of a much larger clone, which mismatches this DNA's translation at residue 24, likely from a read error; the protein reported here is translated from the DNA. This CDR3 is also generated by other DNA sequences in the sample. The CDR3 DNA sequence: TGTGCTCTTGGGGAACTGTTTCACACTCTACGATTTCCTGGGGGATACGCGGGGTACACCGATAAACTCACCTTT. The encoded protein is CALGELFHTLRFPGGYAGYTDKLTF. The rearrangement joins TRDV1 to TRDJ1, with 12 bases matching TRDD3. CDR3 length: 25 amino acids. Germline V lookup: CDR1 TSWWSYY, CDR2 QGS.